This entry lists 3 T cell receptor beta chains sequenced from one sample in a study of CD8 T cells in Susac syndrome. Random-hexamer reverse transcription was applied to about 0.5 to 1 ug RNA. TCRdb reprocessed the immunoSEQ multiplex PCR reads with MiXCR, giving one entry per CDR3 protein. The table records over 100,000 distinct CDR3 sequences, about 95% of them present only once. Sequencing was carried out using CD4+ T cells from PBMCs. All receptors come from a human donor in good health.

On this clonotype: An end of the junction differs from the germline gene, which may be a read error. V is TRBV7-2 and J is TRBJ1-3; 7 nucleotides agree with TRBD1. CDR3 length: 15 amino acids. Germline CDR1 and CDR2: SGHTA and FQGNSA. The CDR3 protein is CASSLGRGRGYTIYF. The CDR3 DNA follows: TGTGCCAGCAGCTTAGGAAGGGGGCGTGGATACACCATATATTTT. The variable domain in full, completed from reference TRBV7-2 and TRBJ1-3, reads GAGVSQSPSNKVTEKGKDVELRCDPISGHTALYWYRQSLGQGLEFLIYFQGNSAPDKSGLPSDRFSAERTGGSVSTLTIQRTQQEDSAVYLCASSLGRGRGYTIYFGEGSWLTVV.

The chain is built from TRBV28 and TRBJ2-7; tentative D call: TRBD2 (6 bases). There are 13 residues in the CDR3. Trimming left V 5 bases short and J 5 bases short, with 13 bases between. Germline lookup yields CDR1 MDHEN and CDR2 SYDVKM. The chain's CDR3 is CASSRGGDHEQYF. The DNA for the CDR3 is TGTGCCAGCAGTAGGGGCGGGGACCACGAGCAGTACTTC.

The chain is built from TRBV3-1 and TRBJ2-3; no clear D. CDR3 length equals 11 residues. V gave up 4 bases and J gave up 11 bases, with 10 bases separating them. CDR1 is LGHDT and CDR2 is YNNKEL in the germline V gene (reference sequence). The CDR3 DNA follows: TGTGCCAGCAGCCCCGCCGACGGGCAGTATTTT. It is translated as CASSPADGQYF.